The rows below give T cell receptor beta chains drawn from one sample of a study of human T cells and chemical hapten exposure. MiXCR was run by TCRdb on the RACE reads, yielding one entry per CDR3 protein. Among 350,000 to 400,000 distinct CDR3 sequences listed, 4% to 6% were seen once. The sequencing here drew on whole blood, taken in connection with sensitization to the hapten diphenylcyclopropenone (DPC). The source is a woman aged 50 to 65 with alopecia areata. Some clones in this sample may be carry-over from other donors' samples. Each CDR3 is given with its conserved first and last residue. A D gene is named only where the DNA matches it firmly. Size is omitted from some rows. Given values are once, few, many or a class for expanded clones.

j_gene,d_gene,abundance,v_gene,CDR3nt,CDR3aa
TRBJ1-1,-,-,TRBV11-1,TGTGCCAGCAGCCCCCGGGACCCCCAGGGAGGAGCTTTCTTT,CASSPRDPQGGAFF
TRBJ1-6,-,-,TRBV18,TGTGCCAGCTCACCGTCGGGGGGCTCTTATAATTCACCCCTCCACTTT,CASSPSGGSYNSPLHF
TRBJ2-6,-,few,TRBV2,TGTGCCAGCAGACCTGACCCTGAGGGGTCTATTAGCTCTGGGGCCAACGTCCTGACTTTC,CASRPDPEGSISSGANVLTF
TRBJ2-7,TRBD1,many,TRBV10-3,TGTGCCATCAGTGAGTCGACAGGGCAGAACTACGAGCAGTACTTC,CAISESTGQNYEQYF
TRBJ2-1,-,many,TRBV10-3,TGTGCCATCAGTCCGGGGACTCCTACTTACAATGAGCAGTTCTTC,CAISPGTPTYNEQFF
TRBJ2-1,TRBD1,-,TRBV9,TGTGCCAGCAGCGTAGGGGCAGGGGGCGCTGGGAATGAGCAGTTCTTC,CASSVGAGGAGNEQFF
TRBJ2-3,TRBD1,many,TRBV28,TGTGCCAGCAGTTTAAACCGAGGAACAGGGGGCTGGGGCACAGATACGCAGTATTTT,CASSLNRGTGGWGTDTQYF
TRBJ1-2,-,many,TRBV28,TGTGCCAGCAAGGCAGGCGGAGTTGGCTACACCTTC,CASKAGGVGYTF
TRBJ2-2,TRBD1,many,TRBV7-9,TGTGCCAGCTCCCAGCCCGGGACAGGCAACGGGGAGCTGTTTTTT,CASSQPGTGNGELFF
TRBJ1-2,-,many,TRBV6-5,TGTGCCAGCACCTTAAGGGCCTGGGACCTCTATGGCTACACCTTC,CASTLRAWDLYGYTF
TRBJ2-3,TRBD1,few,TRBV4-2,TGTGCCAGCAGCCAAGTACCGGGACAGGGTAAAGATACGCAGTATTTT,CASSQVPGQGKDTQYF
TRBJ1-4,-,few,TRBV5-6,TGTGCCAGCAGCTTGTCCCTTAATGAAAAACTGTTTTTT,CASSLSLNEKLFF
TRBJ2-3,TRBD2,few,TRBV6-1,TGTGCCAGCAGTGGACTAGCGGGAACAACACCTAGCACAGATACGCAGTATTTT,CASSGLAGTTPSTDTQYF
TRBJ1-2,-,many,TRBV4-3,TGCGCCAGCACCGTGATAGGGGCGGACTATGGCTACACCTTC,CASTVIGADYGYTF
TRBJ1-2,TRBD1,-,TRBV7-9,TGTGCCAGCACCCAGACAGGGGGCGTTGTGCACTATGGCTACACCTTC,CASTQTGGVVHYGYTF
TRBJ2-7,-,-,TRBV20-1,TGCAGTGCTATTCATGGACGTACCTACGAGCAGTACTTC,CSAIHGRTYEQYF
TRBJ1-5,TRBD1,many,TRBV6-6,TGTGCCAGCAGTTACGCAGGGGGTCAGCCCCAGCATTTT,CASSYAGGQPQHF
TRBJ2-3,-,few,TRBV9,TGTGCCAGCAGCGTAGAACATCTCCCCACAGATACGCAGTATTTT,CASSVEHLPTDTQYF
TRBJ1-1,-,many,TRBV28,TGTGCCAGCAGGGTAGTTAACACTGAAGCTTTCTTT,CASRVVNTEAFF
TRBJ1-6,-,many,TRBV27,TGTGCCAGCAGCCAGGACGAGTTTGGTTCACCCCTCCACTTT,CASSQDEFGSPLHF
TRBJ2-3,TRBD1,many,TRBV5-1,TGCGCCAGCAGCTTGGAGGGGGCGCGGAGCACAGATACGCAGTATTTT,CASSLEGARSTDTQYF
TRBJ2-2,-,-,TRBV12-3/TRBV12-4,TGTGCCAGCAGTCCGGACTACCCGAACACCGGGGAGCTGTTTTTT,CASSPDYPNTGELFF
TRBJ2-4,TRBD1,many,TRBV7-9,TGTGCCAGCAGCCAACGACAGGGGCCCCATCCCGACATTCAGTACTTC,CASSQRQGPHPDIQYF
TRBJ2-5,-,few,TRBV28,TGTGCCAGCAGTTTCTCAGGGGGGCGGGAGACCCAGTACTTC,CASSFSGGRETQYF
TRBJ2-1,TRBD2,many,TRBV18,TGTGCCAGCTCACCAGATCGGAGCGGGAGAGCGAATGAGCAGTTCTTC,CASSPDRSGRANEQFF
TRBJ1-1,TRBD1,many,TRBV18,TGTGCCAGCTCGGTGGACAGGTCGAACACTGAAGCTTTCTTT,CASSVDRSNTEAFF
TRBJ2-3,TRBD2,few,TRBV2,TGTGCCAGCAGTAGGCTTAGCGGGGCCTTCACAGATACGCAGTATTTT,CASSRLSGAFTDTQYF
TRBJ2-7,TRBD2,many,TRBV20-1,TGCAGTGCTAGGAGACTAGCGGGAGAAGAGCAGTACTTC,CSARRLAGEEQYF
TRBJ2-2,-,few,TRBV11-3,TGTGCCAGCAGCTCAGATAGTCTGACAGGAGAGAACACCGGGGAGCTGTTTTTT,CASSSDSLTGENTGELFF
TRBJ1-2,TRBD1,few,TRBV6-5,TGTGCCAGCAGTTATACCGGGACAGGGGCTCGGGGCTACACCTTC,CASSYTGTGARGYTF
TRBJ2-7,-,few,TRBV6-6,TGTGCCAGCAGCCAGCCCGCCGGGGAGCAGTACTTC,CASSQPAGEQYF
TRBJ2-7,TRBD2,few,TRBV29-1,TGCAGCGTAGCGGGACTAGCGGGAGTGAGTGAGCAGTACTTC,CSVAGLAGVSEQYF
TRBJ2-1,TRBD2,-,TRBV7-2,TGTGCCAGCAGCTTAGATACAGCGGGGGGGCCCTATGAGCAGTTCTTC,CASSLDTAGGPYEQFF
TRBJ1-1,-,many,TRBV27,TGTGCCAGCAGTTTAAGTCGGGGGGCGCAGGTTTCGGACACTGAAGCTTTCTTT,CASSLSRGAQVSDTEAFF
TRBJ2-3,-,few,TRBV12-3/TRBV12-4,TGTGCCAGCACCAAGGAAATAGCCACGCAGTATTTT,CASTKEIATQYF
TRBJ2-1,TRBD1,many,TRBV11-2,TGTGCCAGCAGCTTAAGGGAAACAGGGGACTACAATGAGCAGTTCTTC,CASSLRETGDYNEQFF
TRBJ2-6,-,many,TRBV7-9,TGTGCCAGCAGCTTAGACGCTTCTGGGGCCAACGTCCTGACTTTC,CASSLDASGANVLTF
TRBJ1-4,-,-,TRBV19,TGTGCCAGTAGTACCCCCCGGGCAGCTGCAACTAATGAAAAACTGTTTTTT,CASSTPRAAATNEKLFF
TRBJ2-7,-,many,TRBV5-1,TGCGCCAGCAGCTTGGACGGCGGGCAGTACTTC,CASSLDGGQYF
TRBJ1-5,TRBD1,many,TRBV7-2,TGTGCCAGCAGCCAGACAGGGTCCGATCAGCCCCAGCATTTT,CASSQTGSDQPQHF
TRBJ2-7,-,few,TRBV5-5,TGTGCCAGCAGCTTGGTTAGTCGGGACTCCTCCTACGAGCAGTACTTC,CASSLVSRDSSYEQYF
TRBJ2-7,-,many,TRBV29-1,TGCAGCGTAGCGCGACAGGAAAACTACGAGCAGTACTTC,CSVARQENYEQYF
TRBJ2-7,TRBD1,few,TRBV5-1,TGCGCCAGCAGCTTTCGGACAGGGGCCCACGAGCAGTACTTC,CASSFRTGAHEQYF
TRBJ1-1,-,many,TRBV30,TGTGCCTGGAGTGTATGGGGTACGGTCACTGAAGCTTTCTTT,CAWSVWGTVTEAFF
TRBJ2-5,-,many,TRBV7-2,TGTGCCAGCACCTTTATGGGTAGCAGGGCAGAGACCCAGTACTTC,CASTFMGSRAETQYF
TRBJ2-3,TRBD2,few,TRBV9,TGTGCCAGCAGCTATAGCGGGGGCGGCGGGATGACGCAGTATTTT,CASSYSGGGGMTQYF
TRBJ1-5,-,many,TRBV4-1,TGCGCCAGCAGCCCAATATACAGTGATCGGCAGCCCCAGCATTTT,CASSPIYSDRQPQHF
TRBJ2-5,TRBD2,many,TRBV15,TGTGCCACCAGCAGAGGGTGGGCTAGCGGGCAAGAGACCCAGTACTTC,CATSRGWASGQETQYF
TRBJ2-3,-,many,TRBV4-1,TGCGCCAGCAGTCAGGGGGGCTTAAACACAGATACGCAGTATTTT,CASSQGGLNTDTQYF
TRBJ2-7,-,-,TRBV30,TGTGCCTGGAGCGGACGGGACGAGCAGTACTTC,CAWSGRDEQYF